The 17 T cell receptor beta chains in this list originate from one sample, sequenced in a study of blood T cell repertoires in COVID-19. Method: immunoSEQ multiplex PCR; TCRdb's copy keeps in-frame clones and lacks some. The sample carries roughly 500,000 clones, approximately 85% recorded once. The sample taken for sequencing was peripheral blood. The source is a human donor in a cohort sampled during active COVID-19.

DNA for the CDR3: TGTGCCAGCAGCTCCGGGACAGGAGGGAGCTACACCTTC. Protein: CASSSGTGGSYTF. The chain uses TRBV5-8 and TRBJ1-2, with 8 bases that match TRBD1. V lost 3 bases, J lost 9 bases, and 7 bases stayed unmatched. The length of the CDR3 is 13 residues. Germline loops: CDR1 SGHTS, CDR2 YDEGEE.

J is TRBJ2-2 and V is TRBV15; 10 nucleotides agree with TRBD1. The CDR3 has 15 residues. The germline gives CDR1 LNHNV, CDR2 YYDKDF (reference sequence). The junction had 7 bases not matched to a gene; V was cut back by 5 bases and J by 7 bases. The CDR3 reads CATSRSDRGSGELFF. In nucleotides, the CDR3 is TGTGCCACCAGCCGCTCGGACAGGGGGAGCGGGGAGCTGTTTTTT. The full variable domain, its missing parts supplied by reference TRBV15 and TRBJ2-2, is DAMVIQNPRYQVTQFGKPVTLSCSQTLNHNVMYWYQQKSSQAPKLLFHYYDKDFNNEADTPDNFQSRRPNTSFCFLDIRSPGLGDTAMYLCATSRSDRGSGELFFGEGSRLTVL.

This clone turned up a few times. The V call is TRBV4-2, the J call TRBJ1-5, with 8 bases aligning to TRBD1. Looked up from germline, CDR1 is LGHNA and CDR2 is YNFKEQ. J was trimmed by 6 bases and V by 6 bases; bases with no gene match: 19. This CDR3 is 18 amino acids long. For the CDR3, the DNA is TGTGCCAGCAGACAGGGGGTGGGGGGGGCGACGTCAGGTCAGCCCCAGCATTTT. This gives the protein CASRQGVGGATSGQPQHF.

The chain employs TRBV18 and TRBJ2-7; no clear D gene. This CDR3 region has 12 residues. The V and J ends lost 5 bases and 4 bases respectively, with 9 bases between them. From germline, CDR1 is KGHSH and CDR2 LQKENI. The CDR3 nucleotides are TGTGCCAGCTCAGCGGAAGCATACGAGCAGTACTTC. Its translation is CASSAEAYEQYF.

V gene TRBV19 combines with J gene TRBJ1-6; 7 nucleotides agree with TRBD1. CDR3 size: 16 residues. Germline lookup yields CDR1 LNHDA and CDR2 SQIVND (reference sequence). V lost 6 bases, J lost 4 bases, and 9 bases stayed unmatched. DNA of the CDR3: TGTGCCAGTAGCCGCGACAGGGAGAGGTATAATTCACCCCTCCACTTT. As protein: CASSRDRERYNSPLHF. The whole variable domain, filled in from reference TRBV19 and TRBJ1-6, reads DGGITQSPKYLFRKEGQNVTLSCEQNLNHDAMYWYRQDPGQGLRLIYYSQIVNDFQKGDIAEGYSVSREKKESFPLTVTSAQKNPTAFYLCASSRDRERYNSPLHFGNGTRLTVT.

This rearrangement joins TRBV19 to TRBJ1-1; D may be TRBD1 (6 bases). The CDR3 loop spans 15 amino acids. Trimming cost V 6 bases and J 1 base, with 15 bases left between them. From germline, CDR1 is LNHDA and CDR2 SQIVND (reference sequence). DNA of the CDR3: TGTGCCAGTAGCCCTACAGGGTCTCAGAACACTGAAGCTTTCTTT. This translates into CASSPTGSQNTEAFF.

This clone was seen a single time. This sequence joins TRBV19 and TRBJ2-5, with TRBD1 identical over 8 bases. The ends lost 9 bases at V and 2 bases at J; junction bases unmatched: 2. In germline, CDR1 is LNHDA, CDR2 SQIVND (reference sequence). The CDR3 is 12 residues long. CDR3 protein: CASGQGQETQYF. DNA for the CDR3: TGTGCCAGCGGACAGGGACAAGAGACCCAGTACTTC.

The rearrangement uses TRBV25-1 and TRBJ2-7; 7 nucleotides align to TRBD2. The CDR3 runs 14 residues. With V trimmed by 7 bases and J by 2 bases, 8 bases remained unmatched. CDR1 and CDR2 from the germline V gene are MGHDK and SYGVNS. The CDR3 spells CASTLAGGTYEQYF. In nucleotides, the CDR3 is TGTGCCAGCACCTTAGCGGGTGGGACCTACGAGCAGTACTTC.

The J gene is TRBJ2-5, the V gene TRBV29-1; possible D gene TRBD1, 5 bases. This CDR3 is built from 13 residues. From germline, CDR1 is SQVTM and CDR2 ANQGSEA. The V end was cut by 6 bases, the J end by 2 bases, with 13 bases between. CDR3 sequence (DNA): TGCAGCGTCGCCACAGGAATACAAGAGACCCAGTACTTC. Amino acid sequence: CSVATGIQETQYF. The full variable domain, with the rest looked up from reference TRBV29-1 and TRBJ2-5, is SAVISQKPSRDICQRGTSLTIQCQVDSQVTMMFWYRQQPGQSLTLIATANQGSEATYESGFVIDKFPISRPNLTFSTLTVSNMSPEDSSIYLCSVATGIQETQYFGPGTRLLVL.

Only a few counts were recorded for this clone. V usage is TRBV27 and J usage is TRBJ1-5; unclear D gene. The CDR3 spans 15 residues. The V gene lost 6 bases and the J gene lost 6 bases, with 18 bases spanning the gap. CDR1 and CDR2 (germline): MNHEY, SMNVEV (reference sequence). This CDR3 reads CASSLAGNRGQPQHF. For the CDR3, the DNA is TGTGCCAGCAGCCTCGCGGGGAATCGGGGTCAGCCCCAGCATTTT.

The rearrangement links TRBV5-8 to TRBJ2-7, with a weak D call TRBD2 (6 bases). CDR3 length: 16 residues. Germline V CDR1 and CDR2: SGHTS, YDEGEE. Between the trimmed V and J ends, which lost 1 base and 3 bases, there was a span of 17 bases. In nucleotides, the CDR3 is TGTGCCAGCAGCTTGCGGTGGGACTGGGGGAACTACGAGCAGTACTTC. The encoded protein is CASSLRWDWGNYEQYF.

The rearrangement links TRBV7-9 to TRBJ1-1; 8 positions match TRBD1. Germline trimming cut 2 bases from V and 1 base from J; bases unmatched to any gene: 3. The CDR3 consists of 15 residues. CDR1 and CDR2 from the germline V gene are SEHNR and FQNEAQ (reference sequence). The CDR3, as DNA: TGTGCCAGCAGCTTAAGTCAGGGGGCGAACACTGAAGCTTTCTTT. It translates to CASSLSQGANTEAFF.

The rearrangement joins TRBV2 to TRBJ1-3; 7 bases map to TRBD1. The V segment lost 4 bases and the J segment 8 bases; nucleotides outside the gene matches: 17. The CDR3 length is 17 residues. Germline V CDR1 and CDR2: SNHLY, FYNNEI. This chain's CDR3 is CASSVAGTVSLGDTIYF. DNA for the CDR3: TGTGCCAGCAGTGTCGCCGGGACAGTGTCTTTGGGGGACACCATATATTTT. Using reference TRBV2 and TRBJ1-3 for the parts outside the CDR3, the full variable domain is EPEVTQTPSHQVTQMGQEVILRCVPISNHLYFYWYRQILGQKVEFLVSFYNNEISEKSEIFDDQFSVERPDGSNFTLKIRSTKLEDSAMYFCASSVAGTVSLGDTIYFGEGSWLTVV.

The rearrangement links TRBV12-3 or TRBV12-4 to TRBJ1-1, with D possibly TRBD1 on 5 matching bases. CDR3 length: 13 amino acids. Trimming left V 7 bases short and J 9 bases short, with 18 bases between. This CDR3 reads CASTTGVWSQAFF. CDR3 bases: TGTGCCAGCACCACAGGCGTTTGGAGCCAAGCTTTCTTT.

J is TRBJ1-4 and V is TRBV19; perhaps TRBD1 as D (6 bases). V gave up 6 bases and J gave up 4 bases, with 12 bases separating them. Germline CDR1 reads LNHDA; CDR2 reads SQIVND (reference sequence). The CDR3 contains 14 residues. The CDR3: CASREGHGNEKLFF. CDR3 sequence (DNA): TGTGCCAGTAGAGAGGGACACGGTAATGAAAAACTGTTTTTT.

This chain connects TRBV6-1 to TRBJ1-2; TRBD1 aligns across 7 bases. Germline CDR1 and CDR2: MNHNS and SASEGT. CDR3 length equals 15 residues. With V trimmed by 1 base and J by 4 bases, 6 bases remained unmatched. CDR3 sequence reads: CASSEGPGGIYGYTF. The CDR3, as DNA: TGTGCCAGCAGTGAAGGTCCAGGGGGAATCTATGGCTACACCTTC.

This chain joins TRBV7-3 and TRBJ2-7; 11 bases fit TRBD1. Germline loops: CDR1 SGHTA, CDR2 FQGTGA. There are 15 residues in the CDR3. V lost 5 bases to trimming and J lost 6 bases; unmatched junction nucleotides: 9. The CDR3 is CASSRRDRGYPEQYF. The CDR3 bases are TGTGCCAGCAGCCGAAGGGACAGGGGGTATCCCGAGCAGTACTTC.